A single sample gave rise to the 3 T cell receptor beta chains below, sequenced in a study of T-cell memory formation after mild COVID-19. TCRdb reprocessed the 5' RACE reads with MiXCR, giving one entry per CDR3 protein. The sample contains tens of thousands of distinct CDR3 sequences, about 13% of which appear only once. Sequencing was performed on PBMCs or a T cell subset sorted from them (not recorded which). The origin of the receptors is an adult woman who had mild COVID-19 (a few samples of this study predate the infection). Cell type and time point are not known.

This clonotype showed up just a few times. The rearrangement links TRBV12-3 or TRBV12-4 to TRBJ2-1; 11 bases map to TRBD2. The CDR3 spans 16 residues. V lost 2 bases and J lost 7; bases outside the gene matches: 7. Here the CDR3 reads CASSLPPGLAENEQFF. The CDR3, as DNA: TGTGCCAGCAGTTTACCCCCGGGACTAGCGGAGAATGAGCAGTTCTTC.

The sample holds a few counts of this clonotype. The V call is TRBV10-3, the J call TRBJ2-7, with TRBD2 identical over 8 bases. J lost 2 bases, V lost 10 bases, and 10 bases had no gene match. This CDR3 region has 14 residues. Germline values: CDR1 ENHRY, CDR2 SYGVKD. In DNA, the CDR3 is TGTGCCACCATTAGCGGGGAAAAGCCCTACGAGCAGTACTTC. Translation gives CATISGEKPYEQYF.

The table lists this clonotype with a few counts. The chain employs TRBV11-2 and TRBJ2-7; 9 bases are a match to TRBD2. Germline-derived CDR1 and CDR2 are SGHAT and FQNNGV. This CDR3 is built from 16 residues. The junction had 6 bases not matched to a gene; V was cut back by 1 base and J by 2 bases. Here the CDR3 DNA reads TGTGCCAGCAGCTTAGTGACTAGCGGCCCAGCCTACGAGCAGTACTTC. Protein sequence: CASSLVTSGPAYEQYF.